This T cell receptor beta chain was profiled in a study of blood T cell repertoires in COVID-19. Study details: Spain, Italy and the United States supplied samples that represented acute and convalescent COVID-19.

The CDR3 is 12 residues long. In germline, CDR1 is KGHDR, CDR2 SFDVKD. Trimming stripped 7 bases from V and 10 bases from J, with 10 bases between. Cohort placement rested on clinical history that participants reported themselves. Sequencing used immunoSEQ multiplex PCR; TCRdb keeps in-frame clones, though not all of them. The sample lists hundreds of thousands of clones; approximately 86% were seen once. The sample consisted of PBMCs or T cells enriched from blood (not recorded which). The V call is TRBV24-1, the J call TRBJ1-6, with D unresolved. The clonotype was recovered from a middle-aged woman with acute COVID-19. CDR3 region: CATSARHSPLHF. The CDR3 DNA reads as TGTGCCACCAGCGCCAGGCACTCACCCCTCCACTTT.